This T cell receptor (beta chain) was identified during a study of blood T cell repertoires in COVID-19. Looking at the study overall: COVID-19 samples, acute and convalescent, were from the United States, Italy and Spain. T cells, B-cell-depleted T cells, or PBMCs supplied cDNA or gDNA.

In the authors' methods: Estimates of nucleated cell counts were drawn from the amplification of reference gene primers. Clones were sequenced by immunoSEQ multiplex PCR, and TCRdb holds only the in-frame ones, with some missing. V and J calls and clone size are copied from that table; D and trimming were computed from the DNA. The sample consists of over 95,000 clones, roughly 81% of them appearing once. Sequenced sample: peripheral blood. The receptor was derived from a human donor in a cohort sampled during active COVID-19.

The CDR3 region is CAISVGQGNTEAFF. CDR3 coding DNA: TGTGCCATCAGTGTGGGACAGGGGAACACTGAAGCTTTCTTT. The rearrangement uses TRBV10-3 and TRBJ1-1; 9 bases are a match to TRBD1. Germline trimming cut 4 bases from V and 1 base from J; bases unmatched to any gene: 1. This CDR3 has 14 amino acids. Germline V gene lookup returns CDR1 ENHRY and CDR2 SYGVKD.